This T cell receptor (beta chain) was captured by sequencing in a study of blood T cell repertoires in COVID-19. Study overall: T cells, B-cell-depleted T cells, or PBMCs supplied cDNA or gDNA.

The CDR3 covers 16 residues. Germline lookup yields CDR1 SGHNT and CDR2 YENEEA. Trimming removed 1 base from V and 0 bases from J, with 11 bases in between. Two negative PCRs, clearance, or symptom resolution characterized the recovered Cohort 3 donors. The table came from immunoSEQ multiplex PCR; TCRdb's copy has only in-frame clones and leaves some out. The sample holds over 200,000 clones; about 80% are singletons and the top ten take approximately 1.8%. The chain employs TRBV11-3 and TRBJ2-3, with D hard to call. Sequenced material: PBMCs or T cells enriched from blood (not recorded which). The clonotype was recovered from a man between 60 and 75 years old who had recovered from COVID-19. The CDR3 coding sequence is TGTGCCAGCAGCTTAGGCTCCTTCTATAGCACAGATACGCAGTATTTT. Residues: CASSLGSFYSTDTQYF.